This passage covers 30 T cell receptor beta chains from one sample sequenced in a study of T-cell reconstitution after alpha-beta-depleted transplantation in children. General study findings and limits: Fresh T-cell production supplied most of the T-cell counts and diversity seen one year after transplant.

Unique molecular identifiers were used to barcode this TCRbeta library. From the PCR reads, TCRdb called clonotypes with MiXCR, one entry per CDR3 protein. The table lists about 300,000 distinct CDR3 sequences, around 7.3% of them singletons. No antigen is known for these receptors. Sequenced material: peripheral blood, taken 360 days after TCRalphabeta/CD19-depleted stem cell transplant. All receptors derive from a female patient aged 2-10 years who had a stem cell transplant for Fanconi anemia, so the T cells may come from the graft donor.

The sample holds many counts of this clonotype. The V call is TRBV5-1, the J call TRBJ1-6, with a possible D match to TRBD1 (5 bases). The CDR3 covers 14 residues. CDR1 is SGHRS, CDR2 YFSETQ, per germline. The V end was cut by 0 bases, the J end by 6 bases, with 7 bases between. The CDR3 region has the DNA TGCGCCAGCAGCTTGGGACAGCTTAATTCACCCCTCCACTTT. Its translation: CASSLGQLNSPLHF.

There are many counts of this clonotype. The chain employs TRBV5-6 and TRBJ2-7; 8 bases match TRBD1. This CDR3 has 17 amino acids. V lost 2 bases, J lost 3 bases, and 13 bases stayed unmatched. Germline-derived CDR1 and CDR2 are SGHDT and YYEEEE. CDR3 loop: CASSFWFDRGLNYEQYF. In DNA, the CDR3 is TGTGCCAGCAGCTTTTGGTTCGACAGGGGATTAAACTACGAGCAGTACTTC.

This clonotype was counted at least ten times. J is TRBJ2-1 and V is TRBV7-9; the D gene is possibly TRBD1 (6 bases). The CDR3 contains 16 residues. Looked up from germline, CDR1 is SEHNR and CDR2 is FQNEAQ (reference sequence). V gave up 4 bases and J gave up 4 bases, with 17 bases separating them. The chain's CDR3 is CASSSRQVSFYNEQFF. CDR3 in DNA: TGTGCCAGCAGCTCCCGACAGGTGAGCTTTTACAATGAGCAGTTCTTC.

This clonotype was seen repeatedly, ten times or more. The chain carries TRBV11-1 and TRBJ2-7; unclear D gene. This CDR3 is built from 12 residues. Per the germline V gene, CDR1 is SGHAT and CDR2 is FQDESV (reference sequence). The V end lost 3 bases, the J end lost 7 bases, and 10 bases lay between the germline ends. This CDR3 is CASSFGWKEQYF. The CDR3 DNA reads TGTGCCAGCAGCTTTGGTTGGAAAGAGCAGTACTTC.

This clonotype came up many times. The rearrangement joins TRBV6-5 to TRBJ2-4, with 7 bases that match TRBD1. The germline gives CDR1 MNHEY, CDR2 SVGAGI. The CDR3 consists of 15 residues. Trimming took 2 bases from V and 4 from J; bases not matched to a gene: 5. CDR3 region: CASSYVPTGKNIQYF. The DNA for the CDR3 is TGTGCCAGCAGTTACGTACCGACAGGGAAAAACATTCAGTACTTC.

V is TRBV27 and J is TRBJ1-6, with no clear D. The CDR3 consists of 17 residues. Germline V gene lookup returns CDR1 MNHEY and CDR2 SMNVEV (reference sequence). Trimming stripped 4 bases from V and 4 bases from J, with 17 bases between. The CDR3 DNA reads TGTGCCAGCAGTTCCAGCTTCAACCGGTTTTATAATTCACCCCTCCACTTT. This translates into CASSSSFNRFYNSPLHF.

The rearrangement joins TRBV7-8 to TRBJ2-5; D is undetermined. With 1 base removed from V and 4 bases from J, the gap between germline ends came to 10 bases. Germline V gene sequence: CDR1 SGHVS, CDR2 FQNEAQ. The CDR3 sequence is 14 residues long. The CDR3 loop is CASSLDSWGETQYF. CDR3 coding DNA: TGTGCCAGCAGCTTAGATTCCTGGGGAGAGACCCAGTACTTC.

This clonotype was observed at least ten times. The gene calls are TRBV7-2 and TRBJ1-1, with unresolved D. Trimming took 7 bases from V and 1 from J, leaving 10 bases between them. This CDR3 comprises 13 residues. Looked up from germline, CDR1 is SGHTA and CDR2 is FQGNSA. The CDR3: CASTLRPNTEAFF. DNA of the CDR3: TGTGCCAGCACCCTCCGTCCGAACACTGAAGCTTTCTTT.

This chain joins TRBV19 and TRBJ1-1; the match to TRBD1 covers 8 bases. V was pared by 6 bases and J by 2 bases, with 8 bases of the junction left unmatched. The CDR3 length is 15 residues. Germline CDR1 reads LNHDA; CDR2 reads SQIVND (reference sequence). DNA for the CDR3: TGTGCCAGTAGGCAACAGGGGGTAGCTAACACTGAAGCTTTCTTT. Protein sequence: CASRQQGVANTEAFF.

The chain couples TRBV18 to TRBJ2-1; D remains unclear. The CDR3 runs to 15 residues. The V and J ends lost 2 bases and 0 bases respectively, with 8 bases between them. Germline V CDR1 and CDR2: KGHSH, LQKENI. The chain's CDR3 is CASSPGSPSYNEQFF. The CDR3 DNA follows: TGTGCCAGCTCACCAGGGTCCCCCTCCTACAATGAGCAGTTCTTC.

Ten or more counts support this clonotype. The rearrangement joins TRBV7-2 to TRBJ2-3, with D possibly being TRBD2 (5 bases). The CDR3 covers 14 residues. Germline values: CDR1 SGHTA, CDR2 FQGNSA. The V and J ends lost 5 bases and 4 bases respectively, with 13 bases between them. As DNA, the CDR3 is TGTGCCAGCAGCAGAACTAGTAACCCAGATACGCAGTATTTT. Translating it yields CASSRTSNPDTQYF.

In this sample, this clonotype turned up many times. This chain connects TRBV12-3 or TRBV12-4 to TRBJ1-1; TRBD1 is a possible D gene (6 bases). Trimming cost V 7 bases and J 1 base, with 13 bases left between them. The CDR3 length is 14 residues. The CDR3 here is CASTYSRGNTEAFF. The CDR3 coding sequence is TGTGCCAGCACCTATTCCAGGGGGAACACTGAAGCTTTCTTT.

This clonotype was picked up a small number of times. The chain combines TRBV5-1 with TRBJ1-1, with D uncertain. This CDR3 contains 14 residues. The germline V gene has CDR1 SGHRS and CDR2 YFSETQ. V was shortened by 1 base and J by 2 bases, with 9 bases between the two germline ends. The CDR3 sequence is CASSLRPENTEAFF. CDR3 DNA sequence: TGCGCCAGCAGCTTGCGGCCAGAAAACACTGAAGCTTTCTTT.

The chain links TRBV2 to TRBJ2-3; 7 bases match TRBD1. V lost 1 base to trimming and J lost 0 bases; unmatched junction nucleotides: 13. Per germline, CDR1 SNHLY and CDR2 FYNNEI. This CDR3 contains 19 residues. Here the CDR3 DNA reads TGTGCCAGCAGTGAAGACTCCCCCCGGGACAGCCACAGCACAGATACGCAGTATTTT. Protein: CASSEDSPRDSHSTDTQYF.

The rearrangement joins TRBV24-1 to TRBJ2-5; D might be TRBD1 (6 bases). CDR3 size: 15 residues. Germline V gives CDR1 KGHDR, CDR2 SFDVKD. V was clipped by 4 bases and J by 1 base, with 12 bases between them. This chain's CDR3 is CATSELTGLQETQYF. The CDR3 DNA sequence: TGTGCCACCAGTGAACTAACAGGGCTCCAAGAGACCCAGTACTTC.

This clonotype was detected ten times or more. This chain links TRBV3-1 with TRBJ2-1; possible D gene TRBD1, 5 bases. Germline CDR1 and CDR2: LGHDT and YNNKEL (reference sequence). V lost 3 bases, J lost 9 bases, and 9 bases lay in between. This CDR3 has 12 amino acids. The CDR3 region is CASSHVQGEQFF. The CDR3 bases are TGTGCCAGCAGCCACGTGCAGGGTGAGCAGTTCTTC.

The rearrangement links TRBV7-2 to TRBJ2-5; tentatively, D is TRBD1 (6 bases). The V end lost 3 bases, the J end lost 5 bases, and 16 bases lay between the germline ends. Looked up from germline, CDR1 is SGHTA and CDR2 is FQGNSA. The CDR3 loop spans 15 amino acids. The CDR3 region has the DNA TGTGCCAGCAGCTTTCTGGGGGCCTGGGAGGAGACCCAGTACTTC. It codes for CASSFLGAWEETQYF.

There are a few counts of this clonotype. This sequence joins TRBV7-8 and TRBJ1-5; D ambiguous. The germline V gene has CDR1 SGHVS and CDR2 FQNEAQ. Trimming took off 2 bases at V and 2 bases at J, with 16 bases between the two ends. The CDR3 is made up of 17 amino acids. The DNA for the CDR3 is TGTGCCAGCAGCTTAAGGAACGGGATTCTCGGCAATCAGCCCCAGCATTTT. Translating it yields CASSLRNGILGNQPQHF. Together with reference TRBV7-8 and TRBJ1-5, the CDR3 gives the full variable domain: GAGVSQSPRYKVAKRGQDVALRCDPISGHVSLFWYQQALGQGPEFLTYFQNEAQLDKSGLPSDRFFAERPEGSVSTLKIQRTQQEDSAVYLCASSLRNGILGNQPQHFGDGTRLSIL.

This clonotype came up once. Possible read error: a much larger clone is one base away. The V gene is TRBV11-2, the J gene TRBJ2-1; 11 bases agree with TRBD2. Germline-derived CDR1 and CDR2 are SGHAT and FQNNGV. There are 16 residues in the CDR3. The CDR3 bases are TGTGTCAGCAGTCTAGCGGGGGGAAGCTCCTACAATGAGCAGTTCTTC. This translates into CVSSLAGGSSYNEQFF.

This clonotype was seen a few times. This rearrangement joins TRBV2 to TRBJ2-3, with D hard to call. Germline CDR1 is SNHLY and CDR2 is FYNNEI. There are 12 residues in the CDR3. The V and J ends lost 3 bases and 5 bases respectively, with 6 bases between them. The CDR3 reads CASSDEEDTQYF. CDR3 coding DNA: TGTGCCAGCAGTGACGAGGAAGATACGCAGTATTTT. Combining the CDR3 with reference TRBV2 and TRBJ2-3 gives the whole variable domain EPEVTQTPSHQVTQMGQEVILRCVPISNHLYFYWYRQILGQKVEFLVSFYNNEISEKSEIFDDQFSVERPDGSNFTLKIRSTKLEDSAMYFCASSDEEDTQYFGPGTRLTVL.

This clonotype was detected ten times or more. The CDR3 DNA sequence: TGTGCCAGCAGTTCCCTAGCGGGGGACCCCTACGAGCAGTACGTC. Translation gives CASSSLAGDPYEQYV. V and J are TRBV28 and TRBJ2-7; TRBD2 matches at 10 bases. Germline CDR1 reads MDHEN; CDR2 reads SYDVKM. The CDR3 length is 15 residues. The ends lost 4 bases at V and 2 bases at J; junction bases unmatched: 5.

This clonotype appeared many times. As DNA, the CDR3 is TGTGCCAGCAGTTCTCAAGGGCCGGGGTGGGAGCAGTTCTTC. Protein sequence: CASSSQGPGWEQFF. V usage is TRBV28 and J usage is TRBJ2-1; D is possibly TRBD2 (5 bases). The CDR3 covers 14 residues. Trimming left V 4 bases short and J 10 bases short, with 17 bases between. CDR1 and CDR2 (germline): MDHEN, SYDVKM. Together with reference TRBV28 and TRBJ2-1, the CDR3 gives the full variable domain: DVKVTQSSRYLVKRTGEKVFLECVQDMDHENMFWYRQDPGLGLRLIYFSYDVKMKEKGDIPEGYSVSREKKERFSLILESASTNQTSMYLCASSSQGPGWEQFFGPGTRLTVL.

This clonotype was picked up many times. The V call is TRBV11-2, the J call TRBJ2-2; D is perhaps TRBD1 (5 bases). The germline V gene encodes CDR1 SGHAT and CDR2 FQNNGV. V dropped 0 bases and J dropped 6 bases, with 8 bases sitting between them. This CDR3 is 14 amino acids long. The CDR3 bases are TGTGCCAGCAGCTTAGACAGGGATTCCGGGGAGCTGTTTTTT. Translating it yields CASSLDRDSGELFF.

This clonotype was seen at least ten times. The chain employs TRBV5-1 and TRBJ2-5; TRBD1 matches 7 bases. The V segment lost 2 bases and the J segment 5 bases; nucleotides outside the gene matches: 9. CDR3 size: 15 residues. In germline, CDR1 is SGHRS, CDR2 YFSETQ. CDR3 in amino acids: CASSLLQGRRETQYF. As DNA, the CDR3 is TGCGCCAGCAGCTTACTACAGGGGCGGAGGGAGACCCAGTACTTC.

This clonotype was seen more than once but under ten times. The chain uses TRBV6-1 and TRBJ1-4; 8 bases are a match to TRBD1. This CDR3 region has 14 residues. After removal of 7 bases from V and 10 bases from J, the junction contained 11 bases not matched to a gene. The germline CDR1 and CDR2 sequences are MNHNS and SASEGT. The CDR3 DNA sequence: TGTGCCAGCACCAATCTGTTTGGGACAGGAAAACTGTTTTTT. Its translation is CASTNLFGTGKLFF.

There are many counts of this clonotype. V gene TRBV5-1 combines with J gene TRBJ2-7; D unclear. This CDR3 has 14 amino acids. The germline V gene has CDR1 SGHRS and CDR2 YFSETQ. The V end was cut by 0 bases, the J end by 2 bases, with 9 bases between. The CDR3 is CASSLDSSAYEQYF. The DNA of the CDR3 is TGCGCCAGCAGCTTGGACTCATCGGCCTACGAGCAGTACTTC.

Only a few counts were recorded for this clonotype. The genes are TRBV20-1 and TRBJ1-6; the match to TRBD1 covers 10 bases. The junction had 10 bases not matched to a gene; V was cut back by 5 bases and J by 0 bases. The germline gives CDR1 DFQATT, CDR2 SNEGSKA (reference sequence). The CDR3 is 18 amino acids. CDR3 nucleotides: TGCAGTGCTCGGACAGGGGGAATGGCAAGCTCCTATAATTCACCCCTCCACTTT. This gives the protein CSARTGGMASSYNSPLHF.

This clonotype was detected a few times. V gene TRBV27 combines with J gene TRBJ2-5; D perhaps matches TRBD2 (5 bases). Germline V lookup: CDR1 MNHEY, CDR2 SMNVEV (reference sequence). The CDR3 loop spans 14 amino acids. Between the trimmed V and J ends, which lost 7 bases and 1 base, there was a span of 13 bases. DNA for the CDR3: TGTGCCAGCACTCGGGTTGGGAGCCAAGAGACCCAGTACTTC. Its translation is CASTRVGSQETQYF.

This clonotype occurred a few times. CDR3 nucleotides: TGTGCCAGCAGTTACCATCCAGGCTCGGCCGAAAAACTGTTTTTT. Translated, it gives CASSYHPGSAEKLFF. V is TRBV6-2 or TRBV6-3 and J is TRBJ1-4; unclear D gene. The germline CDR1 and CDR2 sequences are MNHEY and SVGEGT. CDR3 length equals 15 residues. V lost 2 bases and J lost 8, with 15 bases in between.

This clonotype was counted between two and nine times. The CDR3 here is CASRHSDWTNGYTF. DNA of the CDR3: TGTGCCAGCAGACACTCCGATTGGACGAATGGCTACACCTTC. This sequence joins TRBV6-2 or TRBV6-3 and TRBJ1-2; D remains ambiguous. The CDR3 is 14 amino acids. Trimming removed 6 bases at V and 6 bases at J, with 17 bases between. Germline lookup yields CDR1 MNHEY and CDR2 SVGEGT.